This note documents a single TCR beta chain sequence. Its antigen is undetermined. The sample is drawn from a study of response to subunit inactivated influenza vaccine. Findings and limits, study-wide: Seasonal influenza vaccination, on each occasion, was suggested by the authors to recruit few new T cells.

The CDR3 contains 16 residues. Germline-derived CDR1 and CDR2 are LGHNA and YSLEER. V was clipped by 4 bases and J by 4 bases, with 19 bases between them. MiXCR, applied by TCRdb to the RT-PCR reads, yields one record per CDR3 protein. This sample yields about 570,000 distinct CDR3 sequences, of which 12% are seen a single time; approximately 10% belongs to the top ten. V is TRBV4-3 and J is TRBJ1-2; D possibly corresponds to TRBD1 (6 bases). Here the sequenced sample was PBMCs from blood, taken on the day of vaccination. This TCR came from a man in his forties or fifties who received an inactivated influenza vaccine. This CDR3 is CASSPGLGQGTYGYTF. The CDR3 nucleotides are TGCGCCAGCAGCCCGGGACTGGGTCAGGGGACCTATGGCTACACCTTC.